The clone carrying this T cell receptor (beta chain) was seen a single time. The data originate from a study of blood T cell repertoires in COVID-19. Study as a whole: Sites across the United States, Italy and Spain contributed samples from acute and convalescent COVID-19. T cells, B-cell-depleted T cells, or PBMCs provided the cDNA or gDNA that served as material.

The CDR3 contains 16 residues. V lost 2 bases and J lost 0, with 14 bases in between. Per the germline V gene, CDR1 is MNHNS and CDR2 is SASEGT. Authors' data handling: Scientists estimated how many nucleated cells there were by amplifying reference gene primers. Method: immunoSEQ multiplex PCR; TCRdb's copy keeps in-frame clones and lacks some. The D gene and trimming were derived from the DNA, and the V and J assignments and clone size from that table. In the table there are some 250,000 clones, roughly 83% of which are singletons. The chain has TRBV6-1 and TRBJ2-7; weak D call: TRBD2 (6 bases). The sequenced material came from peripheral blood. This clonotype was obtained from an elderly man with acute or convalescent COVID-19. The CDR3 is CASSEFLARGSYEQYF. The CDR3 DNA reads as TGTGCCAGCAGTGAATTCCTAGCGCGGGGCTCCTACGAGCAGTACTTC.